This entry concerns a single TCR beta chain. Its antigen is unidentified. The data derive from a study of OX40 agonist ivuxolimab in advanced cancers. Study observations and caveats: Researchers report that CD8+ T cells had, on average, more expanded clones than CD4+. There were also nonresponders showing low normalized T-cell clonal expansion. Clonal expansion was seen in CD4+ and CD8+ blood T cells by week 6 at 0.1 to 3.0 mg/kg. The study did not work out the antigen specificity of the expanded peripheral T cells.

Germline loops: CDR1 SGDLS, CDR2 YYNGEE. This CDR3 is 16 amino acids long. Trimming left V 4 bases short and J 7 bases short, with 20 bases between. Repertoires were generated with immunoSEQ multiplex PCR, while TCRdb's copy carries only in-frame clones and drops some. Of about 66,000 clones in the sample, about 91% were seen once. Sequenced material: CD4+ or CD8+ T cells sorted from blood, taken in a trial of the OX40 agonist ivuxolimab. The chain carries TRBV9 and TRBJ1-4, with no clear D. The sequence was collected from an adult with an advanced solid tumor such as melanoma, head and neck, liver or kidney cancer. Written as DNA, the CDR3 is TGTGCCAGCAGCAATGGGGAAGTGGGCAGTTCTGAAAAACTGTTTTTT. Protein product: CASSNGEVGSSEKLFF.